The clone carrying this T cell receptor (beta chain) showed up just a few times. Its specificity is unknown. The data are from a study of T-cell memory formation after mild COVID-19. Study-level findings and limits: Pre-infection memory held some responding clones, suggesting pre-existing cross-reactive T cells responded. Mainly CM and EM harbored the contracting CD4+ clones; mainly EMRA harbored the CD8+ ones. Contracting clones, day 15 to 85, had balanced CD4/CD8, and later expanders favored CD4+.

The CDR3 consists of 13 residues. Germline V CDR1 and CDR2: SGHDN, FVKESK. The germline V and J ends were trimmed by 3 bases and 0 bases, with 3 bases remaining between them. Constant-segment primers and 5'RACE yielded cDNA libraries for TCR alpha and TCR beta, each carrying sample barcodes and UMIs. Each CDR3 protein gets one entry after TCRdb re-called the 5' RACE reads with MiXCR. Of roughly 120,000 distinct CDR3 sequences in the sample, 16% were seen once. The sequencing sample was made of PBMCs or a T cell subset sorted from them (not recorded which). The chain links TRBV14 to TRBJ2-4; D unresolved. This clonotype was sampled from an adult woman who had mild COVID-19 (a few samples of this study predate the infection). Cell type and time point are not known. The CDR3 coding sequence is TGTGCCAGCAGCCACGGAGCCAAAAACATTCAGTACTTC. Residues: CASSHGAKNIQYF. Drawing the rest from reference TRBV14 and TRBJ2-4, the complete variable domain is EAGVTQFPSHSVIEKGQTVTLRCDPISGHDNLYWYRRVMGKEIKFLLHFVKESKQDESGMPNNRFLAERTGGTYSTLKVQPAELEDSGVYFCASSHGAKNIQYFGAGTRLSVL.